What follows is one T cell receptor (beta chain) and its context. The antigen remains unidentified. These data originate in a study of cytomegalovirus exposure and HLA in healthy donors. Broader study findings: Rare TCR sequences predominated, though certain public TCRs were found in many donors. According to reports, the classifier identified cytomegalovirus status with high specificity and sensitivity. For most TCR beta V segments, an earlier analysis put the productive rate at about 87% or about 30% of the time. As a later analysis showed, several of the most significant clusters appeared to be linked to common viral pathogens.

V was trimmed by 1 base and J by 4 bases, leaving 10 bases between them. Germline lookup yields CDR1 MNHEY and CDR2 SVGAGI. The CDR3 extends over 14 amino acids. Primers included in the PCR were 60 Vbeta and 13 Jbeta primers. TCRdb's table, derived via immunoSEQ multiplex PCR, lists solely in-frame clones and lacks some. Of over 150,000 clones listed, roughly 65% were seen once; the top ten hold around 4.5%. The clonotype originates from a woman younger than 30 in good health and CMV-seropositive. The source material was PBMCs. V gene TRBV6-5 combines with J gene TRBJ2-5; the D is unclear. The CDR3 spells CASSYYQDGETQYF. The CDR3 DNA reads as TGTGCCAGCAGTTACTATCAGGATGGAGAGACCCAGTACTTC.